This T cell receptor (beta chain) was recorded in a study of T cell responses to AZD1222 COVID-19 vaccine. There are 16 residues in the CDR3. The V gene lost 3 bases and the J gene lost 0 bases, with 11 bases spanning the gap. The germline V gene encodes CDR1 KGHSH and CDR2 LQKENI. TCRdb keeps only in-frame clones here, not all; method: immunoSEQ multiplex PCR. The table shows around 140,000 clones, with more than 80% occurring only once. V usage is TRBV18 and J usage is TRBJ1-4; D is possibly TRBD1 (5 bases). Sequenced material: peripheral blood, taken 28 days after the second dose of the MenACWY control vaccine. This TCR came from an adult who received the MenACWY meningococcal vaccine as a control. The CDR3 is CASSPLDRATNEKLFF. DNA of the CDR3: TGTGCCAGCTCACCCTTAGACAGAGCAACTAATGAAAAACTGTTTTTT.